This TCR beta chain was obtained from a study of CD8 T cells in ankylosing spondylitis. Worth noting for this clonotype: Its target is not known.

General study findings and limits: A motif in TCR beta, a set of roughly eight highly homologous variants, appeared characteristic of ankylosing spondylitis blood. With a CD8+ phenotype, disease-linked clones were relatively rare in peripheral blood.

MiXCR, applied by TCRdb to the 5' RACE reads, yields one record per CDR3 protein. The table includes 670,000 or so distinct CDR3 sequences, roughly 20% detected once. The V end lost 5 bases, the J end lost 6 bases, and 11 bases lay between the germline ends. The CDR3 extends over 13 amino acids. Germline V gene sequence: CDR1 SGHRS, CDR2 YFSETQ. What was sequenced was blood, either unsorted or a sorted T cell fraction (not recorded which). This sequence originates from a male donor with ankylosing spondylitis. The gene calls are TRBV5-1 and TRBJ2-2; D unresolved. The CDR3 reads CASRKDGAGELFF. CDR3 bases: TGCGCCAGCAGGAAAGATGGGGCCGGGGAGCTGTTTTTT.